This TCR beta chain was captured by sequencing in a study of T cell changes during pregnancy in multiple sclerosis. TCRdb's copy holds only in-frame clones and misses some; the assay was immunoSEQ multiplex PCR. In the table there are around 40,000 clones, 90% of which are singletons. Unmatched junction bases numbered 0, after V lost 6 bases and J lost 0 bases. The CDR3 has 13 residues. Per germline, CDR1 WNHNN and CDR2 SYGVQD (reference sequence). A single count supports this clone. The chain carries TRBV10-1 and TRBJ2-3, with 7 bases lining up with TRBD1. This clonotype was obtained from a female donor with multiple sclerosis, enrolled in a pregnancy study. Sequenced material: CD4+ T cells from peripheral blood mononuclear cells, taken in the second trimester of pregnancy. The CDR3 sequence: CASRQGSTDTQYF. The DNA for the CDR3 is TGCGCCAGCAGACAGGGGAGCACAGATACGCAGTATTTT.